Shown below are 29 T cell receptor beta chains from a single sample sequenced in a study of early T cells in non-severe SARS-CoV-2 infection (dated by TCRdb to about 2021). Library prep was done by 5' RACE. The run used a NextSeq 500. TCRdb's own reprocessing of the public reads used fastp at Q25 and MiXCR and kept productive beta chains. Every CDR3 protein is listed once, alongside the most common genes and DNA of its rows. This sample is represented by over 60,000 distinct CDR3 sequences; about an eighth of them were singletons. The leading ten clones occupy about 4.2% of the sample. Sequencing input: whole blood. The receptors were sampled from an adult who was a healthcare worker with PCR-confirmed SARS-CoV-2 infection or an uninfected control (not recorded which).

The chain is built from TRBV6-5 and TRBJ2-5; D perhaps matches TRBD2 (6 bases). Trimming stripped 5 bases from V and 5 bases from J, with 18 bases between. The CDR3 runs to 15 residues. Germline V gene sequence: CDR1 MNHEY, CDR2 SVGAGI. CDR3 coding DNA: TGTGCCAGCAGTCCCCTGCCCTCTCGGGGGGAGACCCAGTACTTC. Its translation is CASSPLPSRGETQYF.

A few counts support this clonotype. Here the CDR3 omits its conserved ending phenylalanine or tryptophan, so a read error is the likely source. V and J are TRBV20-1 and TRBJ2-2, with 7 bases lining up with TRBD2. This CDR3 comprises 16 residues. J was trimmed by 0 bases and V by 5 bases; bases with no gene match: 9. From germline, CDR1 is DFQATT and CDR2 SNEGSKA (reference sequence). The CDR3 is CSALPVGGTNTGELFV. CDR3 DNA: TGCAGTGCTCTACCAGTCGGGGGGACGAACACCGGGGAGCTGTTTGTT.

At least ten counts were recorded for this clonotype. The chain combines TRBV7-2 with TRBJ1-5; TRBD1 is a possible D gene (5 bases). Germline V gene sequence: CDR1 SGHTA, CDR2 FQGNSA. The germline V and J ends were trimmed by 3 bases and 5 bases, with 11 bases remaining between them. The CDR3 totals 14 residues. CDR3 sequence reads: CASSFMTVDQPQHF. The CDR3 coding sequence is TGTGCCAGCAGCTTTATGACAGTGGATCAGCCCCAGCATTTT. Based on the CDR3 plus reference TRBV7-2 and TRBJ1-5, the full variable domain is GAGVSQSPSNKVTEKGKDVELRCDPISGHTALYWYRQSLGQGLEFLIYFQGNSAPDKSGLPSDRFSAERTGGSVSTLTIQRTQQEDSAVYLCASSFMTVDQPQHFGDGTRLSIL.

The chain is built from TRBV6-6 and TRBJ1-4; TRBD1 might be the D (5 bases). The CDR3 length is 14 residues. Trimming removed 7 bases at V and 8 bases at J, with 17 bases between. The germline V gene encodes CDR1 MNHNY and CDR2 SVGAGI (reference sequence). CDR3 amino acids: CASTKGRVAEKLFF. DNA of the CDR3: TGTGCCAGCACCAAGGGCAGGGTAGCCGAAAAACTGTTTTTT.

The chain uses TRBV5-1 and TRBJ1-1, with D hard to call. The germline V gene has CDR1 SGHRS and CDR2 YFSETQ. The CDR3 contains 14 residues. V lost 5 bases, J lost 0 bases, and 11 bases lay in between. This CDR3 is CASRQRNMNTEAFF. The CDR3 coding sequence is TGCGCCAGCAGACAGCGGAACATGAACACTGAAGCTTTCTTT.

The rearrangement links TRBV5-1 to TRBJ2-1; D uncertain. Germline CDR1 and CDR2: SGHRS and YFSETQ. The length of the CDR3 is 12 residues. The V gene lost 0 bases and the J gene lost 15 bases, with 13 bases spanning the gap. CDR3 coding DNA: TGCGCCAGCAGCTTGGAAAGAAGTGAAGCGTTCTTC. It codes for CASSLERSEAFF.

This clonotype showed up many times. CDR3 nucleotide sequence: TGTGCCAGCACCCTCAGGGTGGCAGGCAATCAGCCCCAGCATTTT. Its translation is CASTLRVAGNQPQHF. This rearrangement joins TRBV2 to TRBJ1-5; tentative D call: TRBD1 (5 bases). Germline lookup yields CDR1 SNHLY and CDR2 FYNNEI. The V end lost 7 bases, the J end lost 2 bases, and 15 bases lay between the germline ends. The CDR3 length is 15 residues.

The V and J genes are TRBV7-9 and TRBJ2-1, with a possible D match to TRBD1 (6 bases). CDR3 size: 16 residues. V gave up 0 bases and J gave up 4 bases, with 13 bases separating them. Germline values: CDR1 SEHNR, CDR2 FQNEAQ (reference sequence). This CDR3 is CASSLAQGTPYNEQFF. The DNA of the CDR3 is TGTGCCAGCAGCTTAGCGCAGGGGACGCCGTACAATGAGCAGTTCTTC.

This clonotype was seen repeatedly, ten times or more. The rearrangement uses TRBV7-2 and TRBJ2-7; D remains ambiguous. The CDR3 sequence is 13 residues long. The germline V gene has CDR1 SGHTA and CDR2 FQGNSA. Trimming cost V 6 bases and J 3 bases, with 12 bases left between them. The CDR3 sequence: CASRGPANYEQYF. The CDR3 DNA sequence: TGTGCCAGCAGAGGACCAGCGAACTACGAGCAGTACTTC. The complete variable domain, with remaining parts taken from reference TRBV7-2 and TRBJ2-7, reads GAGVSQSPSNKVTEKGKDVELRCDPISGHTALYWYRQSLGQGLEFLIYFQGNSAPDKSGLPSDRFSAERTGGSVSTLTIQRTQQEDSAVYLCASRGPANYEQYFGPGTRLTVT.

This clonotype came up a few times. This chain uses TRBV7-3 with TRBJ2-1; possibly TRBD2 for D (6 bases). Between the trimmed V and J ends, which lost 5 bases and 0 bases, there was a span of 11 bases. The CDR3 extends over 15 amino acids. In germline, CDR1 is SGHTA, CDR2 FQGTGA. The CDR3 loop is CASSSSSDSYNEQFF. The CDR3 region has the DNA TGTGCCAGCAGCAGTTCTAGCGACTCCTACAATGAGCAGTTCTTC.

This clonotype was detected a few times. The chain links TRBV20-1 to TRBJ2-1; 7 nucleotides match TRBD2. This CDR3 is 15 amino acids long. The J segment lost 0 bases and the V segment lost 6 bases, leaving 8 bases of the junction unmatched. The V gene's germline CDR1 is DFQATT and CDR2 SNEGSKA (reference sequence). This CDR3 reads CSAEWRGFSYNEQFF. The CDR3 DNA follows: TGCAGTGCGGAGTGGCGGGGGTTCTCCTACAATGAGCAGTTCTTC.

This clonotype was seen more than once but under ten times. The rearrangement uses TRBV20-1 and TRBJ2-7; D remains unclear. This CDR3 comprises 13 residues. Germline assignment: CDR1 DFQATT and CDR2 SNEGSKA (reference sequence). V was cut by 3 bases and J by 1 base, with 10 bases left in between. The CDR3 sequence: CSASGARSYEQYF. The CDR3 DNA reads TGCAGTGCTAGCGGAGCTCGGTCCTACGAGCAGTACTTC.

The rearrangement links TRBV5-5 to TRBJ1-1, with D tentatively TRBD1 (5 bases). Trimming removed 3 bases at V and 0 bases at J, with 15 bases between. Germline lookup yields CDR1 SGHKS and CDR2 YYEKEE (reference sequence). The CDR3 extends over 16 amino acids. CDR3 DNA sequence: TGTGCCAGCAGCTACGTTACGACAGCCATGAACACTGAAGCTTTCTTT. Amino acid sequence: CASSYVTTAMNTEAFF.

This clonotype was seen only a few times. The chain recombines TRBV6-1 with TRBJ1-2; a possible D gene is TRBD1 (5 bases). CDR3 size: 12 residues. The germline CDR1 and CDR2 sequences are MNHNS and SASEGT. V was pared by 6 bases and J by 4 bases, with 9 bases between. The CDR3 sequence is CASSGHVYGYTF. The CDR3 region has the DNA TGTGCCAGCAGCGGACACGTCTATGGCTACACCTTC.

The chain couples TRBV5-6 to TRBJ2-5; perhaps TRBD2 as D (5 bases). Looked up from germline, CDR1 is SGHDT and CDR2 is YYEEEE. The CDR3 runs to 16 residues. Between the trimmed V and J ends, which lost 0 bases and 2 bases, there was a span of 14 bases. The CDR3 DNA reads TGTGCCAGCAGCTTGGTTGGGGTAGCGAGTCAAGAGACCCAGTACTTC. As protein: CASSLVGVASQETQYF.

In its sample, this clonotype was seen a few times. J is TRBJ2-3 and V is TRBV10-3; 16 bases align to TRBD2. The CDR3 extends over 17 amino acids. After removal of 6 bases from V and 3 bases from J, the junction contained 6 bases not matched to a gene. Germline V gene data show CDR1 as ENHRY and CDR2 as SYGVKD. The CDR3 spells CAIRAPGLAGGTDTQYF. In nucleotides, the CDR3 is TGTGCCATCAGAGCGCCGGGACTAGCGGGGGGGACAGATACGCAGTATTTT.

The chain carries TRBV5-4 and TRBJ1-4; 8 bases are shared with TRBD1. The junction had 9 bases not matched to a gene; V was cut back by 4 bases and J by 7 bases. CDR3 length: 15 residues. Germline V CDR1 and CDR2: SGHNT, YYREEE (reference sequence). CDR3: CASSISGGWGEKLFF. DNA for the CDR3: TGTGCCAGCAGCATCTCAGGGGGCTGGGGTGAAAAACTGTTTTTT.

This chain uses TRBV20-1 with TRBJ2-1; 8 nucleotides align to TRBD2. V lost 2 bases and J lost 8; bases outside the gene matches: 8. Germline V lookup: CDR1 DFQATT, CDR2 SNEGSKA (reference sequence). The length of the CDR3 is 14 residues. This CDR3 is CSARRGGTGDEQFF. CDR3 bases: TGCAGTGCTAGACGGGGGGGCACCGGGGATGAGCAGTTCTTC.

This clonotype was detected a few times. The chain employs TRBV11-2 and TRBJ2-1, with D uncertain. Germline CDR1 and CDR2: SGHAT and FQNNGV. V lost 4 bases to trimming and J lost 5 bases, with 12 bases between them. The CDR3 spans 14 residues. The CDR3 DNA reads as TGTGCCAGCAGCTCATACAACACACACAATGAGCAGTTCTTC. Translated, it gives CASSSYNTHNEQFF.

The chain couples TRBV20-1 to TRBJ1-2, with 8 nucleotides matching TRBD1. Germline values: CDR1 DFQATT, CDR2 SNEGSKA (reference sequence). The CDR3 consists of 13 residues. Trimming cost V 6 bases and J 5 bases; bases outside gene matches: 8. CDR3 sequence: CSATPGGIYGYTF. In DNA, the CDR3 is TGCAGTGCAACCCCAGGGGGCATTTATGGCTACACCTTC.

This clonotype was seen a single time. V is TRBV6-5 and J is TRBJ2-3; tentatively, D is TRBD2 (5 bases). Germline lookup yields CDR1 MNHEY and CDR2 SVGAGI. Trimming left V 0 bases short and J 5 bases short, with 12 bases between. The CDR3 contains 15 residues. The CDR3 sequence: CASSYSVRAEDTQYF. The CDR3 nucleotides read TGTGCCAGCAGTTACTCGGTGCGGGCGGAAGATACGCAGTATTTT.

CDR3 loop: CASSLVPSGGASAETQYF. For the CDR3, the DNA is TGTGCCAGCAGCCTAGTCCCTAGCGGGGGGGCCTCAGCAGAGACCCAGTACTTC. J is TRBJ2-5 and V is TRBV13; 12 bases align to TRBD2. Germline-derived CDR1 and CDR2 are PRHDT and FYEKMQ (reference sequence). The CDR3 totals 18 residues. V shed 5 bases and J 4 bases; nucleotides not matched to a gene: 14.

The chain combines TRBV9 with TRBJ1-1; D remains ambiguous. The ends were cut back, 1 base at V and 2 bases at J, with 6 bases in the middle. This CDR3 region has 13 residues. Germline-derived CDR1 and CDR2 are SGDLS and YYNGEE. The CDR3 spells CASSVSTNTEAFF. For the CDR3, the DNA is TGTGCCAGCAGCGTAAGCACCAACACTGAAGCTTTCTTT.

This clonotype was counted many times. This rearrangement joins TRBV14 to TRBJ2-7; either TRBD1 or TRBD2 may supply D (5 bases each). With 6 bases removed from V and 2 bases from J, the gap between germline ends came to 20 bases. Germline lookup yields CDR1 SGHDN and CDR2 FVKESK. This CDR3 is 16 amino acids long. CDR3 sequence (DNA): TGTGCCAGCAGTCGGAAAACCCGGGACCCTCCCTACGAGCAGTACTTC. Translating it yields CASSRKTRDPPYEQYF. Using reference TRBV14 and TRBJ2-7 for the parts outside the CDR3, the full variable domain is EAGVTQFPSHSVIEKGQTVTLRCDPISGHDNLYWYRRVMGKEIKFLLHFVKESKQDESGMPNNRFLAERTGGTYSTLKVQPAELEDSGVYFCASSRKTRDPPYEQYFGPGTRLTVT.

This clonotype was observed many times. V and J are TRBV6-2 or TRBV6-3 and TRBJ2-7; D uncertain. Deletions cut 2 bases from V and 2 bases from J, with 16 bases between. The V gene's germline CDR1 is MNHEY and CDR2 SVGEGT. This CDR3 has 16 residues. The CDR3 DNA reads TGTGCCAGCAGTTACACAAGGACCGCTTCGCCCTACGAGCAGTACTTC. As protein: CASSYTRTASPYEQYF.

This clonotype occurred a few times. The chain uses TRBV4-3 and TRBJ2-2; D is undetermined. Germline assignment: CDR1 LGHNA and CDR2 YSLEER. Trimming left V 0 bases short and J 4 bases short, with 12 bases between. The CDR3 is 16 residues long. This chain's CDR3 is CASSQDAGPGTGELFF. CDR3 sequence (DNA): TGCGCCAGCAGCCAAGATGCAGGCCCGGGCACCGGGGAGCTGTTTTTT.

The chain uses TRBV11-2 and TRBJ1-5, with D perhaps matching TRBD1 (5 bases). Germline lookup yields CDR1 SGHAT and CDR2 FQNNGV. V dropped 3 bases and J dropped 4 bases, with 16 bases sitting between them. CDR3 length: 16 residues. The CDR3 nucleotides read TGTGCCAGCAGCTTCGGGGGAATAGAATCGAATCAGCCCCAGCATTTT. It yields the protein CASSFGGIESNQPQHF.

This clonotype was observed a few times. The V gene is TRBV27, the J gene TRBJ1-1, with no clear D. Germline values: CDR1 MNHEY, CDR2 SMNVEV (reference sequence). The CDR3 totals 15 residues. V was pared by 4 bases and J by 1 base, with 13 bases between. The CDR3 reads CASSSTFTRNTEAFF. CDR3 DNA: TGTGCCAGCAGTTCCACCTTCACACGGAACACTGAAGCTTTCTTT.

The rearrangement links TRBV15 to TRBJ1-1; D ambiguous. Deletions cut 3 bases from V and 0 bases from J, with 11 bases between. The length of the CDR3 is 15 residues. CDR1 and CDR2 from the germline V gene are LNHNV and YYDKDF (reference sequence). DNA of the CDR3: TGTGCCACCAGCAGCTCCCGAGCGATGAACACTGAAGCTTTCTTT. As protein: CATSSSRAMNTEAFF.